A selection of T cell receptor beta chains follows, all from one sample in a study of blood T cell repertoires in COVID-19. This table comes from immunoSEQ multiplex PCR, and its TCRdb copy is limited to in-frame clones, with some not included. Of 250,000 to 300,000 clones in the sample, around 92% were seen once. Sequencing was carried out using PBMCs or T cells enriched from blood (not recorded which). The receptors shown here come from a woman aged 45-65 years who had been exposed to COVID-19. Both conserved end residues are part of each CDR3. Fields, in order: V gene, clone size, J gene, D gene, CDR3 protein, CDR3 DNA. D genes are given only for firm matches. Expanded clones get a size class; other rows say once, few or many, or leave the size out.

>TRBV6-5|.|TRBJ1-4|.
CASSLGQGWNEKLFF
TGTGCCAGCAGTTTGGGGCAGGGATGGAATGAAAAACTGTTTTTT
>TRBV9|.|TRBJ2-7|TRBD2
CASSVGSGGSYEQYF
TGTGCCAGCAGCGTAGGGAGCGGGGGATCCTACGAGCAGTACTTC
>TRBV4-1|.|TRBJ1-5|.
CASSQGPQNQPQHF
TGCGCCAGCAGCCAAGGGCCCCAGAATCAGCCCCAGCATTTT
>TRBV4-2|once|TRBJ1-5|TRBD1
CASSPGQGGIGQPQHF
TGTGCCAGCAGCCCGGGACAGGGTGGAATAGGTCAGCCCCAGCATTTT
>TRBV30|once|TRBJ2-5|.
CAWSRQEGTQYF
TGTGCCTGGAGTCGTCAGGAAGGGACCCAGTACTTC
>TRBV3-1/TRBV3-2|.|TRBJ1-1|TRBD1
CASSQQGGWTEAFF
TGTGCCAGCAGCCAACAGGGGGGATGGACTGAAGCTTTCTTT
>TRBV3-1/TRBV3-2|.|TRBJ2-7|TRBD2
CASSHHGTGGSEQYF
TGTGCCAGCAGCCATCATGGGACGGGAGGTTCCGAGCAGTACTTC
>TRBV3-1/TRBV3-2|.|TRBJ1-5|TRBD1
CASSPFGQGANQPQHF
TGTGCCAGCAGCCCCTTCGGACAGGGGGCCAATCAGCCCCAGCATTTT
>TRBV6-4|.|TRBJ1-2|.
CASSASTTGGGVYTF
TGTGCCAGCAGTGCCTCGACGACAGGAGGGGGGGTCTACACCTTC
>TRBV30|few|TRBJ1-1|.
CAWSVQGNTEAFF
TGTGCCTGGAGTGTACAGGGAAACACTGAAGCTTTCTTT
>TRBV4-1|.|TRBJ1-4|.
CASSQPGREEKLFF
TGCGCCAGCAGCCAACCGGGACGGGAGGAAAAACTGTTTTTT
>TRBV4-1|.|TRBJ1-2|.
CASSQDNQGFGYTF
TGCGCCAGCAGCCAAGATAACCAGGGCTTCGGCTACACCTTC
>TRBV21-1|.|TRBJ1-1|.
CASSYGQGRGEAFF
TGTGCCAGCAGCTACGGACAGGGGAGAGGTGAAGCTTTCTTT
>TRBV29-1|.|TRBJ2-2|.
CSVAGLDLTGELFF
TGCAGCGTTGCCGGCCTTGACTTAACCGGGGAGCTGTTTTTT
>TRBV5-1|.|TRBJ2-3|TRBD1
CASSLSRGQGVGDTQYF
TGCGCCAGCAGCTTGTCCCGGGGACAGGGGGTCGGGGATACGCAGTATTTT
>TRBV7-9|once|TRBJ1-1|TRBD1
CASSLGQGAEEEAFF
TGTGCCAGCAGCTTAGGCCAGGGGGCCGAGGAGGAAGCTTTCTTT
>TRBV9|once|TRBJ1-6|TRBD1
CASSVGSGTGGSPLHF
TGTGCCAGCAGCGTAGGATCGGGGACAGGGGGATCACCCCTCCACTTT
>TRBV4-1|few|TRBJ1-2|.
CASSQDRVPDYYGYTF
TGCGCCAGCAGCCAAGACAGGGTGCCTGATTACTATGGCTACACCTTC
>TRBV7-2|.|TRBJ1-4|.
CASSLEARGLNEKLFF
TGTGCCAGCAGCTTAGAGGCCAGGGGCCTGAATGAAAAACTGTTTTTT
>TRBV2|.|TRBJ2-3|.
CASSGQLGLAQPTDTQYF
TGTGCCAGCAGTGGTCAGTTAGGTCTAGCGCAACCCACAGATACGCAGTATTTT
>TRBV11-2|.|TRBJ2-5|TRBD2
CASSSRPGGGGYQETQYF
TGTGCCAGCAGCTCCCGCCCTGGTGGCGGGGGGTACCAAGAGACCCAGTACTTC
>TRBV14|.|TRBJ1-2|.
CASSQERGALINYGYTF
TGTGCCAGCAGCCAAGAGCGGGGGGCGCTTATCAACTATGGCTACACCTTC
>TRBV6-1|.|TRBJ2-3|.
CASSAGRVDYSYTDTQYF
TGTGCCAGCAGTGCGGGCCGCGTCGACTATTCCTACACAGATACGCAGTATTTT
>TRBV6-1|.|TRBJ2-5|.
CASSEQGTGTQYF
TGTGCCAGCAGTGAACAGGGCACAGGGACCCAGTACTTC
>TRBV2|.|TRBJ2-1|TRBD2
CASSRPRTSGDHNEQFF
TGTGCCAGCAGTCGCCCCCGGACTAGCGGGGACCACAATGAGCAGTTCTTC
>TRBV28|.|TRBJ1-1|.
CASSLFPGETEAFF
TGTGCCAGCAGTTTATTTCCAGGGGAGACTGAAGCTTTCTTT
>TRBV19|.|TRBJ2-1|TRBD2
CASSTIQASGGWVYEQFF
TGTGCCAGTAGTACCATTCAAGCTAGCGGCGGGTGGGTCTATGAGCAGTTCTTC
>TRBV5-6|.|TRBJ2-2|TRBD1
CASSLPGQGDPGELFF
TGTGCCAGCAGCCTACCGGGACAGGGGGACCCCGGGGAGCTGTTTTTT
>TRBV3-1/TRBV3-2|.|TRBJ2-3|.
CASNSEYGTDTQYF
TGTGCCAGCAATAGCGAGTACGGCACAGATACGCAGTATTTT
>TRBV7-5|.|TRBJ2-3|.
CARPLRWERSGGATDTQYF
TGTGCCAGACCATTGCGATGGGAGAGGTCTGGAGGGGCCACAGATACGCAGTATTTT
>TRBV19|.|TRBJ2-5|.
CASSSLQGPQYF
TGTGCCAGTAGTTCGCTACAGGGCCCCCAGTACTTC
>TRBV9|.|TRBJ1-2|TRBD1
CASSVVVDRGGYTF
TGTGCCAGCAGCGTAGTAGTGGACAGGGGCGGCTACACCTTC
>TRBV12-3/TRBV12-4|.|TRBJ2-3|.
CASGPGGTDTQYF
TGTGCCAGCGGTCCGGGGGGCACAGATACGCAGTATTTT
>TRBV6-4|.|TRBJ2-5|.
CASSPKKETQYF
TGTGCCAGCAGTCCCAAAAAAGAGACCCAGTACTTC
>TRBV24-1|.|TRBJ1-4|.
CATSDLSGEKLFF
TGTGCCACCAGTGATTTATCAGGAGAAAAACTGTTTTTT
>TRBV9|.|TRBJ1-1|.
CASSVGVGTEAFF
TGTGCCAGCAGCGTCGGGGTGGGCACTGAAGCTTTCTTT
>TRBV6-5|.|TRBJ1-2|.
CASNQGRGLYGYTF
TGTGCCAGCAATCAGGGGAGGGGTCTCTATGGCTACACCTTC
>TRBV9|.|TRBJ2-7|.
CASSVEAGLSYEQYF
TGTGCCAGCAGCGTAGAAGCGGGCCTCTCCTACGAGCAGTACTTC
>TRBV5-5|.|TRBJ2-1|TRBD1
CASSALTGDSYNEQFF
TGTGCCAGCAGCGCCCTGACAGGGGACTCCTACAATGAGCAGTTCTTC
>TRBV5-1|.|TRBJ2-5|.
CASSSQPGDQETQYF
TGCGCCAGCAGCTCTCAGCCGGGAGACCAAGAGACCCAGTACTTC
>TRBV28|.|TRBJ1-2|TRBD1
CASSLLYRGGAKDGYTF
TGTGCCAGCAGTTTATTATACAGGGGTGGCGCAAAAGATGGCTACACCTTC